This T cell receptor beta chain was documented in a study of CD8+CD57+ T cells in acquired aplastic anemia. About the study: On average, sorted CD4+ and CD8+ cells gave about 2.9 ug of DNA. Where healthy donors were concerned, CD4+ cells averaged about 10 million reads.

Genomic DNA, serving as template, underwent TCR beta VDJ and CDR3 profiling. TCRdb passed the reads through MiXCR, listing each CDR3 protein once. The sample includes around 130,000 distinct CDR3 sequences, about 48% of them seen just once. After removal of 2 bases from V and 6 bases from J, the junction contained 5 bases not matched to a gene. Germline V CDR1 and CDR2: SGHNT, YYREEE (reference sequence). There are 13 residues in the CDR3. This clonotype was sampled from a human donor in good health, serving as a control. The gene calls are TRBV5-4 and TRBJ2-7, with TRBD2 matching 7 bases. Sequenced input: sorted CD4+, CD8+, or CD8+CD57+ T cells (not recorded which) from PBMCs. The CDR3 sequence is CASSFDPGGEQYF. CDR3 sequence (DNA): TGTGCCAGCAGCTTTGACCCGGGGGGCGAGCAGTACTTC.